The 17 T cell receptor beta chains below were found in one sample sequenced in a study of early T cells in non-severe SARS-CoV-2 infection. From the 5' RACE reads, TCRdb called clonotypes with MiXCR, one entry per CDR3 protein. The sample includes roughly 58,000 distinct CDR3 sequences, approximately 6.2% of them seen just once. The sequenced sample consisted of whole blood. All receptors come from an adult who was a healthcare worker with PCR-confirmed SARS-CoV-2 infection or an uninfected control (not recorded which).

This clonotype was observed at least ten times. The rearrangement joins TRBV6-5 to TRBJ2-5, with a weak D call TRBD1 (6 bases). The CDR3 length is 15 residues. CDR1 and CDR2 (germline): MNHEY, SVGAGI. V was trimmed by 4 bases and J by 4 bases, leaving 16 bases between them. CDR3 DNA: TGTGCCAGCAGTTCCTTGCGGGTAGGGGGAGAGACCCAGTACTTC. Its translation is CASSSLRVGGETQYF.

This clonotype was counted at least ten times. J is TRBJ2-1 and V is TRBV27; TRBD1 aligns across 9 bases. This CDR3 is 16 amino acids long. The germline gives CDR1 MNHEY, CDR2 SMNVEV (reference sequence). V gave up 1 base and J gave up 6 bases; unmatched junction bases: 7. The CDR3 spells CASSLWRQGGINEQFF. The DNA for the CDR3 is TGTGCCAGCAGTTTATGGCGACAGGGGGGAATCAATGAGCAGTTCTTC.

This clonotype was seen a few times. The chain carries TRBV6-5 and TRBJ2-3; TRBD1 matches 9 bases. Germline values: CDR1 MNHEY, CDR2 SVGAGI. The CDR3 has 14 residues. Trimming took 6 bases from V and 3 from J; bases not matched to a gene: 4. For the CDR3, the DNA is TGTGCCAGCAGGGGACAGGGTTTGACAGATACGCAGTATTTT. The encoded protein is CASRGQGLTDTQYF.

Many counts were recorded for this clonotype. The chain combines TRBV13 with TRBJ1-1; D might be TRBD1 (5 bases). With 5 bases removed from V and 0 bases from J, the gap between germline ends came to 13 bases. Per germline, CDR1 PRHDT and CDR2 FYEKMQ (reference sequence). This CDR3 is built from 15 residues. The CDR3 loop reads CASSLRQSMNTEAFF. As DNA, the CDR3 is TGTGCCAGCAGCCTCCGACAGAGCATGAACACTGAAGCTTTCTTT.

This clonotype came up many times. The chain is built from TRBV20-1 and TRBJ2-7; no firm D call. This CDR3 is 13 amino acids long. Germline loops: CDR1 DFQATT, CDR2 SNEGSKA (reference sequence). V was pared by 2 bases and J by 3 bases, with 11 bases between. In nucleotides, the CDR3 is TGCAGTGCTAGATCGGTGAATTACTACGAGCAGTACTTC. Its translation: CSARSVNYYEQYF.

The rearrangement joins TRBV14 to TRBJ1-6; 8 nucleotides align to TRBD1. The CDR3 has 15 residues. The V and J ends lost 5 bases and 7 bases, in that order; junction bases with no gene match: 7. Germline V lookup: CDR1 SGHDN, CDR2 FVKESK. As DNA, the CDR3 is TGTGCCAGCAGCATCAGGACAGGGAGGAATTCACCCCTCCACTTT. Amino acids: CASSIRTGRNSPLHF.

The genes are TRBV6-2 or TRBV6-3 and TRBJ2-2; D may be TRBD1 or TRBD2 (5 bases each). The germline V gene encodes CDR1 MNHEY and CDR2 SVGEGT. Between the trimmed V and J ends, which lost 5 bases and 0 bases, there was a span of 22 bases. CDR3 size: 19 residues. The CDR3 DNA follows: TGTGCCAGCAGTCCGATTGACGACTGGGACCCCACGAACACCGGGGAGCTGTTTTTT. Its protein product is CASSPIDDWDPTNTGELFF.

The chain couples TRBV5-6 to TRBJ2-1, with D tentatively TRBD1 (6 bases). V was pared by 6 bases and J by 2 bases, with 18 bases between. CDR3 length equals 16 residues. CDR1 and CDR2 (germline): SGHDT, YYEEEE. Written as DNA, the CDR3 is TGTGCCAGCAACTTCACAGGGTTTAGCACCTACAATGAGCAGTTCTTC. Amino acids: CASNFTGFSTYNEQFF. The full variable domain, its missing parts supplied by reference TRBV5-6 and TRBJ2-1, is DAGVTQSPTHLIKTRGQQVTLRCSPKSGHDTVSWYQQALGQGPQFIFQYYEEEERQRGNFPDRFSGHQFPNYSSELNVNALLLGDSALYLCASNFTGFSTYNEQFFGPGTRLTVL.

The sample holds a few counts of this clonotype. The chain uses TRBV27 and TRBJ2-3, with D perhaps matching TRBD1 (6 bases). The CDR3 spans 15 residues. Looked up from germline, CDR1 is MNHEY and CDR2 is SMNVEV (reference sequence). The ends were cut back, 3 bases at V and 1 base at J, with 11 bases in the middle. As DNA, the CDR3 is TGTGCCAGCAGTTTGATAAAGGGGGGCACAGATACGCAGTATTTT. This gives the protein CASSLIKGGTDTQYF.

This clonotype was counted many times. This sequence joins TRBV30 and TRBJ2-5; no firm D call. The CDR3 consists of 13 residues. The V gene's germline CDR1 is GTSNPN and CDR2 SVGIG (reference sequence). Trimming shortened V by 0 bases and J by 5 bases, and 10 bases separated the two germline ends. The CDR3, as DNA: TGTGCCTGGAGTGTACGCACGAGGGAGACCCAGTACTTC. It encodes CAWSVRTRETQYF.

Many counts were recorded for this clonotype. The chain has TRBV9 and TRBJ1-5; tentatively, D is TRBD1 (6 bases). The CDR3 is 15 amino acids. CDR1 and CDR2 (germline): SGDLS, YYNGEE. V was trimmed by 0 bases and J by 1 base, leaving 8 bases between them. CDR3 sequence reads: CASSVDQGSNQPQHF. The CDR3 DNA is TGTGCCAGCAGCGTAGATCAGGGGAGCAATCAGCCCCAGCATTTT.

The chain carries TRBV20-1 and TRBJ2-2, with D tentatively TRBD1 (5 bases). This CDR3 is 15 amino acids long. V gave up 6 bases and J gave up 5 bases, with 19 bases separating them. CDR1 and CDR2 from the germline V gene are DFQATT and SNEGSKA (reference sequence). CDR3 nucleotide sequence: TGCAGTGCCACTGGTAATACAGGTCGTACCGGGGAGCTGTTTTTT. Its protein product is CSATGNTGRTGELFF.

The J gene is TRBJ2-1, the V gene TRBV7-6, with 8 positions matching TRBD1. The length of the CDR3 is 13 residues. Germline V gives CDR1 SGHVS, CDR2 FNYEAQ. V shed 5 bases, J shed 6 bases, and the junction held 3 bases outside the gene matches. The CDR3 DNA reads TGTGCCAGCAGCGCCGACAGGGGCAATGAGCAGTTCTTC. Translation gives CASSADRGNEQFF.

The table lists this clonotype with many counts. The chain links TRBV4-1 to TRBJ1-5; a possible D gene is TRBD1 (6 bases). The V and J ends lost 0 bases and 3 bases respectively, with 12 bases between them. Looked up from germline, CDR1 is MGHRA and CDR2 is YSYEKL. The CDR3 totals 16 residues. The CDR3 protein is CASSQERYRANQPQHF. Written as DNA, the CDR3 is TGCGCCAGCAGCCAAGAGAGATACAGGGCCAATCAGCCCCAGCATTTT.

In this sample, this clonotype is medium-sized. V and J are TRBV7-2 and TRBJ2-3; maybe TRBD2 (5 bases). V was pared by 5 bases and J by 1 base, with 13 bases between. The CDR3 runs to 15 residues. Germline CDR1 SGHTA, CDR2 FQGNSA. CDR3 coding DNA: TGTGCCAGCAGCCAGGCGGGTTTTGGCACAGATACGCAGTATTTT. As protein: CASSQAGFGTDTQYF.

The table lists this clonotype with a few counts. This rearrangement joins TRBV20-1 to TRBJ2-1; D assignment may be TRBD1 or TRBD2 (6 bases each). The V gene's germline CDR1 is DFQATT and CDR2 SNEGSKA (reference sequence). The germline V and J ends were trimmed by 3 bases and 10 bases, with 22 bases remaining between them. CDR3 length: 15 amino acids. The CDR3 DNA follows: TGCAGTGCTAGTTCGGGGGCGGGGTTGGTGATCGAGCAGTTCTTC. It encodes CSASSGAGLVIEQFF.

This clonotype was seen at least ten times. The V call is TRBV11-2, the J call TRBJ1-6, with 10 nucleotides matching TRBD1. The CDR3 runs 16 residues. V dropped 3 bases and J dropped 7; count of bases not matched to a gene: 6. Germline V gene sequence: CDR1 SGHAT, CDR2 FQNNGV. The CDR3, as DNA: TGTGCCAGCAGCTTCGGGACAGGGGTGGAGAATTCACCCCTCCACTTT. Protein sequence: CASSFGTGVENSPLHF.